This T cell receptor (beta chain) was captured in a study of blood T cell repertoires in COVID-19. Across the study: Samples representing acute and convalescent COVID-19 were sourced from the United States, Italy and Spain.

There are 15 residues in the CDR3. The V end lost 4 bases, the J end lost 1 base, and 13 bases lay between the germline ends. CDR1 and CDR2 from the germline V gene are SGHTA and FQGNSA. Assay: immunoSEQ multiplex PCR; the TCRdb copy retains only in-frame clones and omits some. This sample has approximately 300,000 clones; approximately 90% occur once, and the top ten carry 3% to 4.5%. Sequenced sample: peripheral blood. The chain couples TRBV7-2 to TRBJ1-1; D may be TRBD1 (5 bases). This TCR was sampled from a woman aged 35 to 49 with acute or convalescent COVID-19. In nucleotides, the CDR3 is TGTGCCAGCAGCTCCCAGGCGGGGCGGAACACTGAAGCTTTCTTT. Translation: CASSSQAGRNTEAFF.